What follows are 13 T cell receptor beta chains derived from one specimen sequenced in a study of blood T cells in healthy people across ages (dated by TCRdb to between 2015 and 2017). The method behind the library was 5' RACE. The sequencing machine was an Illumina HiSeq 2500. A second PCR of about 6 to 11 cycles was performed with a sample-barcoded 5' primer and a J-beta primer mix. Using fastp at Q25 and MiXCR, TCRdb reprocessed the public reads and kept productive beta chains. Every entry covers one CDR3 protein and lists the most common genes and DNA from its rows. The sample table contains around 1,500,000 distinct CDR3 sequences; only one count was recorded for 28% of them. About 7.7% of the sample is taken by the ten largest. Sequencing used blood. The receptors derive from a woman aged 30 to 39 in good health.

The table lists this clonotype with a few counts. The chain links TRBV13 to TRBJ2-7; 8 bases are a match to TRBD1. The CDR3 covers 15 residues. Germline V gene data show CDR1 as PRHDT and CDR2 as FYEKMQ (reference sequence). The V segment lost 5 bases and the J segment 11 bases; nucleotides outside the gene matches: 17. The CDR3 loop is CASSESTGVSYDEYF. The CDR3 DNA reads as TGTGCCAGCAGCGAGTCGACAGGGGTCTCCTACGACGAGTACTTC.

In its sample, this clonotype was seen many times. The chain combines TRBV29-1 with TRBJ1-2; unclear D gene. This CDR3 contains 8 residues. Germline V CDR1 and CDR2: SQVTM, ANQGSEA. V was trimmed by 2 bases and J by 9 bases, leaving 1 base between them. CDR3 coding DNA: TGCAGCGTTGAAAGCTACACCTTC. Encoded protein: CSVESYTF.

This clonotype was recorded many times. The J gene is TRBJ2-7, the V gene TRBV7-6; a weak D match, TRBD1 (6 bases). Trimming removed 5 bases from V and 0 bases from J, with 14 bases in between. CDR1 SGHVS and CDR2 FNYEAQ come from the germline V gene. The CDR3 totals 15 residues. The CDR3 loop is CASSPQGPGSYEQYF. The DNA of the CDR3 is TGTGCCAGCAGCCCTCAGGGGCCGGGCTCCTACGAGCAGTACTTC.

The rearrangement joins TRBV7-6 to TRBJ1-1, with D maybe TRBD1 (5 bases). The CDR3 is 15 amino acids. Germline V lookup: CDR1 SGHVS, CDR2 FNYEAQ. Trimming cost V 2 bases and J 6 bases, with 16 bases left between them. As DNA, the CDR3 is TGTGCCAGCAGCTTAATTCGGGGCAGGGTTGCTGAAGCTTTCTTT. It translates to CASSLIRGRVAEAFF.

The sample holds many counts of this clonotype. This rearrangement joins TRBV7-2 to TRBJ2-1, with TRBD1 identical over 9 bases. CDR3 length: 15 residues. Looked up from germline, CDR1 is SGHTA and CDR2 is FQGNSA. Trimming removed 5 bases from V and 5 bases from J; junction bases left unmatched: 7. The CDR3 nucleotides read TGTGCCAGCAGCACTTACAGGGGGCGCAACAATGAGCAGTTCTTC. Translated, it gives CASSTYRGRNNEQFF. The variable domain in full, with the rest retrieved from reference TRBV7-2 and TRBJ2-1, is GAGVSQSPSNKVTEKGKDVELRCDPISGHTALYWYRQSLGQGLEFLIYFQGNSAPDKSGLPSDRFSAERTGGSVSTLTIQRTQQEDSAVYLCASSTYRGRNNEQFFGPGTRLTVL.

This clonotype has only a few counts. CDR3: CASQASGGHQETQYF. DNA of the CDR3: TGTGCCAGCCAGGCTAGCGGGGGGCACCAAGAGACCCAGTACTTC. J is TRBJ2-5 and V is TRBV2; 11 bases are a match to TRBD2. The CDR3 totals 15 residues. From germline, CDR1 is SNHLY and CDR2 FYNNEI. Trimming took 8 bases from V and 0 from J; bases not matched to a gene: 5.

This clonotype was picked up a small number of times. V gene TRBV12-3 or TRBV12-4 combines with J gene TRBJ1-4; tentatively, D is TRBD1 (6 bases). Between the trimmed V and J ends, which lost 2 bases and 1 base, there was a span of 8 bases. This CDR3 spans 15 amino acids. This CDR3 is CASSLLDRTNEKLFF. The CDR3 region has the DNA TGTGCCAGCAGTTTACTGGACAGAACTAATGAAAAACTGTTTTTT.

This clonotype was counted once. The chain has TRBV15 and TRBJ2-2; 9 bases align to TRBD2. Trimming removed 3 bases from V and 6 bases from J; junction bases left unmatched: 5. CDR3 length equals 15 residues. Germline V gene data show CDR1 as LNHNV and CDR2 as YYDKDF (reference sequence). CDR3 protein: CATSRLAGRPGELFF. The CDR3 DNA sequence: TGTGCCACCAGCAGGCTAGCGGGAAGGCCCGGGGAGCTGTTTTTT. Filled out from reference TRBV15 and TRBJ2-2, the complete variable domain reads DAMVIQNPRYQVTQFGKPVTLSCSQTLNHNVMYWYQQKSSQAPKLLFHYYDKDFNNEADTPDNFQSRRPNTSFCFLDIRSPGLGDTAMYLCATSRLAGRPGELFFGEGSRLTVL.

The V gene is TRBV6-4, the J gene TRBJ2-3, with no clear D. The ends were cut back, 5 bases at V and 6 bases at J, with 9 bases in the middle. CDR1 MRHNA and CDR2 SNTAGT come from the germline V gene. This CDR3 spans 12 amino acids. The CDR3, as DNA: TGTGCCAGCAGTAACGGCATGGATACGCAGTATTTT. Its protein product is CASSNGMDTQYF.

With respect to this clonotype: A much larger clone differs from this one at a single base, so this may be a read error. This chain connects TRBV20-1 to TRBJ2-7; no reliable D call. From germline, CDR1 is DFQATT and CDR2 SNEGSKA (reference sequence). The CDR3 length is 13 residues. V was clipped by 6 bases and J by 3 bases, with 15 bases between them. The CDR3 DNA follows: TGCAGTGCCAGAAGGGCTCAGTGCTACGAGCAGTACTTC. Its protein is CSARRAQCYEQYF.

This sequence joins TRBV20-1 and TRBJ2-5; 8 nucleotides match TRBD2. Germline CDR1 reads DFQATT; CDR2 reads SNEGSKA (reference sequence). This CDR3 has 17 amino acids. V lost 2 bases, J lost 2 bases, and 13 bases stayed unmatched. The CDR3: CSARWPAGEQPQETQYF. CDR3 bases: TGCAGTGCTAGATGGCCAGCGGGAGAGCAACCGCAAGAGACCCAGTACTTC.

This clonotype has more than one count but fewer than ten. The rearrangement links TRBV14 to TRBJ2-4; no clear D gene. With the DNA end fitting TRBJ2-7 better, the J assignment may be wrong. Germline-derived CDR1 and CDR2 are SGHDN and FVKESK. The CDR3 extends over 11 amino acids. CDR3 sequence (DNA): TGTGCCAGCAGCCATCTCTCCGAGCAGTACTTC. This codes for CASSHLSEQYF.

The V gene is TRBV4-3, the J gene TRBJ2-7; 8 bases map to TRBD1. The length of the CDR3 is 15 residues. Trimming at V came to 0 bases and at J to 6 bases, leaving 7 bases not matched to a gene. Germline V gene data show CDR1 as LGHNA and CDR2 as YSLEER. The DNA of the CDR3 is TGCGCCAGCAGCCAAGATGGGACAGGTCGAGGCGAGCAGTACTTC. Its protein is CASSQDGTGRGEQYF.